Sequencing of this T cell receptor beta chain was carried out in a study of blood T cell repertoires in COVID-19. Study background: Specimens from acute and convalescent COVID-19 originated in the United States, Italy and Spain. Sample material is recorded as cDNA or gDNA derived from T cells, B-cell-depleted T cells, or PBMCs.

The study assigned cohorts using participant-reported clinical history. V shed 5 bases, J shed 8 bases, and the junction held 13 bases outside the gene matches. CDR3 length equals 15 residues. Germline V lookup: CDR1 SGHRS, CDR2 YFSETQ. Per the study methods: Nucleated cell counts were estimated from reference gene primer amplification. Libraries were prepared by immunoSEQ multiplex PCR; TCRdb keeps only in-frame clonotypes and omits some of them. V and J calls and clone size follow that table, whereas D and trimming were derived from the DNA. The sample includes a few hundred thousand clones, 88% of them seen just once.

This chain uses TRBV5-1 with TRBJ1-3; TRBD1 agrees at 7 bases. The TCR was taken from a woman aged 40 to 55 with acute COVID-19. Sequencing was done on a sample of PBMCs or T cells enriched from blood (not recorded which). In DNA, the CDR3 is TGCGCCAGCAGTCGACAGGGAAGGGTCGAGGACACCATATATTTT. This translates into CASSRQGRVEDTIYF.